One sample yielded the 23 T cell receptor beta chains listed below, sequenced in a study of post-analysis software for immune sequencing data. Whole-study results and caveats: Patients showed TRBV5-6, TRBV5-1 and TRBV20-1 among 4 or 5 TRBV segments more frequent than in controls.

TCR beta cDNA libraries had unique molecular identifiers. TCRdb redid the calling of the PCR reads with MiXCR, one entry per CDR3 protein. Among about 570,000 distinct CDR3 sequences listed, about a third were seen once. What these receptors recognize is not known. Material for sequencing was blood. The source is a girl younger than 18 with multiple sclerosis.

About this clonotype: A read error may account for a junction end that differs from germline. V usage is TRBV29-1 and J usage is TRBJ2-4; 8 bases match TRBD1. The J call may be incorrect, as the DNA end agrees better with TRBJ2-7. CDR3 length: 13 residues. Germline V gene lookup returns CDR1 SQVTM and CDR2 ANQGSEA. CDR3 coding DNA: TGCAGCGCTGAAGCCGGGACAGGTTCCGAGCAGTACTTC. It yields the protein CSAEAGTGSEQYF.

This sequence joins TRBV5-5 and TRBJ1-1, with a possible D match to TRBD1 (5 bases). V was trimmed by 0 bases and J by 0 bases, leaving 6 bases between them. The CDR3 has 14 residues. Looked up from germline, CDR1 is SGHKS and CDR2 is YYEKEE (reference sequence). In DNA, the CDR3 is TGTGCCAGCAGCTTGGAGGGGTTGAACACTGAAGCTTTCTTT. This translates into CASSLEGLNTEAFF. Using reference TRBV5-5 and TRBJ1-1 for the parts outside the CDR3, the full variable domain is DAGVTQSPTHLIKTRGQQVTLRCSPISGHKSVSWYQQVLGQGPQFIFQYYEKEERGRGNFPDRFSARQFPNYSSELNVNALLLGDSALYLCASSLEGLNTEAFFGQGTRLTVV.

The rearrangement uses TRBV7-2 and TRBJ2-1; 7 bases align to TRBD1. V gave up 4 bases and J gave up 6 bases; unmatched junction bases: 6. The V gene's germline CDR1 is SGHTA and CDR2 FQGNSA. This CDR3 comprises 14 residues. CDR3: CASSSAAGGNEQFF. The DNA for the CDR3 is TGTGCCAGCAGCTCGGCGGCAGGGGGCAATGAGCAGTTCTTC.

CDR3 in amino acids: CAIRQTGGLEGYTF. DNA for the CDR3: TGTGCCATCAGGCAGACAGGTGGGCTCGAGGGCTACACCTTC. This chain uses TRBV10-3 with TRBJ1-2, with D possibly matching TRBD1 (6 bases). V lost 6 bases, J lost 8 bases, and 19 bases lay in between. CDR1 and CDR2 (germline): ENHRY, SYGVKD. CDR3 length: 14 amino acids.

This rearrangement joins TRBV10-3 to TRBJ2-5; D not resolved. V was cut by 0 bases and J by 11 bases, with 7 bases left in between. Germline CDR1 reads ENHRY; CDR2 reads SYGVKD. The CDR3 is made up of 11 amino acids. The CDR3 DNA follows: TGTGCCATCAGTGAGTCTAGTGGGCAGTACTTC. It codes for CAISESSGQYF.

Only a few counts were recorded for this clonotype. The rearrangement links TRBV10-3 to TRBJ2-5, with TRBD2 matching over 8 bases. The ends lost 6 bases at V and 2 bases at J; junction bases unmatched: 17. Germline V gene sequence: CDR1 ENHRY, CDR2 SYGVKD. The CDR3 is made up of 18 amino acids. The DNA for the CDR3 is TGTGCCATCAGCCCTTTGATCACCGGGGGGGCCGGGCAAGAGACCCAGTACTTC. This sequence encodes CAISPLITGGAGQETQYF.

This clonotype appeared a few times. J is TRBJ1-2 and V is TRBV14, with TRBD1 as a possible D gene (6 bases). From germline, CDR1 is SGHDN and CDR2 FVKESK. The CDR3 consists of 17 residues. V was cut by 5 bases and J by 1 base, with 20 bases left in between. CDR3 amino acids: CASSKHKGQRLNYGYTF. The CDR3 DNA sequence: TGTGCCAGCAGCAAACATAAGGGACAACGACTTAACTATGGCTACACCTTC.

The CDR3 nucleotides read TGTGCCAGCAGCTTGGCACAGGGGTCCCCCTATGGCTACACCTTC. It is translated as CASSLAQGSPYGYTF. V is TRBV5-5 and J is TRBJ1-2, with TRBD1 matching over 7 bases. V gave up 0 bases and J gave up 4 bases; unmatched junction bases: 6. Germline assignment: CDR1 SGHKS and CDR2 YYEKEE (reference sequence). The CDR3 has 15 amino acids.

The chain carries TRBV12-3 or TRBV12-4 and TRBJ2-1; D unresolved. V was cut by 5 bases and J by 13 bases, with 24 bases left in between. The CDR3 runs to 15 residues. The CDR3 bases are TGTGCCAGCAGTCTCCAACCCCTAGAATCCGAGACCCAGTTCTTC. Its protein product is CASSLQPLESETQFF.

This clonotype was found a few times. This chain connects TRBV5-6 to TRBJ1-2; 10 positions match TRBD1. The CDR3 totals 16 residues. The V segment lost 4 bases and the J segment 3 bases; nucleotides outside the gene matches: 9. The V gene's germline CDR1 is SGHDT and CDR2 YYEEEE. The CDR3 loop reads CASSLAGQGLDYGYTF. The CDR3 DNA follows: TGTGCCAGCAGCCTTGCGGGACAGGGGTTGGACTATGGCTACACCTTC.

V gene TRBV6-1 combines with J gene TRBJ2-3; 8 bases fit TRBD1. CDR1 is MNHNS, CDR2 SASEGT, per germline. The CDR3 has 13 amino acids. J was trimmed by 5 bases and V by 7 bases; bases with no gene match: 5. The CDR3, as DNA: TGTGCCAGCAACTGGACAGGGAGAGATACGCAGTATTTT. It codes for CASNWTGRDTQYF.

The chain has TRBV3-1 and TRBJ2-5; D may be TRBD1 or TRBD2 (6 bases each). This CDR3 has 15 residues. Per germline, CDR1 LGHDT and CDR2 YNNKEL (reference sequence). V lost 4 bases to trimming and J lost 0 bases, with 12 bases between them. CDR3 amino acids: CASSPRGGNQETQYF. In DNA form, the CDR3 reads TGTGCCAGCAGCCCCAGGGGCGGGAACCAAGAGACCCAGTACTTC.

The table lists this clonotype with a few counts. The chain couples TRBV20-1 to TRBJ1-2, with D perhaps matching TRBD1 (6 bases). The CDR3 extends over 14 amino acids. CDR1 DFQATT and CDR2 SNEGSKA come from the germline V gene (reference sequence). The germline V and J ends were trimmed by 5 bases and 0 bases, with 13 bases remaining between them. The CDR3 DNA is TGCAGTGCTCGAAGGACAGCCACTAACTATGGCTACACCTTC. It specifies CSARRTATNYGYTF.

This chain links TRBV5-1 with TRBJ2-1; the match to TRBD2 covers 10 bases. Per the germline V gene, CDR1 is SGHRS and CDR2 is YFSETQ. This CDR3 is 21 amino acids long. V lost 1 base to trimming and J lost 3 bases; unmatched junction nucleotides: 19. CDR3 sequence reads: CASSLSGYRTSGISGYNEQFF. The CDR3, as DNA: TGCGCCAGCAGCTTGTCTGGCTACAGGACTAGCGGAATTAGTGGCTACAATGAGCAGTTCTTC.

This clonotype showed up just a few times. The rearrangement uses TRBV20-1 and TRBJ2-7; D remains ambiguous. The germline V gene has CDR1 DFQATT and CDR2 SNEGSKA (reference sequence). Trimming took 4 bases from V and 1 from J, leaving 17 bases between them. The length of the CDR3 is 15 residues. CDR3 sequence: CSATNSDLYSYEQYF. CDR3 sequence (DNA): TGCAGTGCTACGAACTCGGACCTCTATTCCTACGAGCAGTACTTC.

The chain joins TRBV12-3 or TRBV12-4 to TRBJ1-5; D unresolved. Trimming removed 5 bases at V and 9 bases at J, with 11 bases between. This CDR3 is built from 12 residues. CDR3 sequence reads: CASSGGLWPQHF. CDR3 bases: TGTGCCAGCAGTGGCGGATTGTGGCCCCAGCATTTT.

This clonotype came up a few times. This CDR3 reads CASSPDGQLPNQPQHF. For the CDR3, the DNA is TGTGCCAGCAGCCCCGATGGACAGCTTCCTAATCAGCCCCAGCATTTT. The V and J genes are TRBV28 and TRBJ1-5, with D perhaps matching TRBD1 (6 bases). V dropped 6 bases and J dropped 4 bases, with 19 bases sitting between them. Per the germline V gene, CDR1 is MDHEN and CDR2 is SYDVKM. CDR3 length: 16 amino acids.

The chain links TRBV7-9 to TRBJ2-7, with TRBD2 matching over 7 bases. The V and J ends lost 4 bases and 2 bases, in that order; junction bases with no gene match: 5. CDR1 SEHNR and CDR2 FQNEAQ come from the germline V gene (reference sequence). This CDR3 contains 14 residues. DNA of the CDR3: TGTGCCAGCAGCTCCCGGGACTACCCCTACGAGCAGTACTTC. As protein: CASSSRDYPYEQYF. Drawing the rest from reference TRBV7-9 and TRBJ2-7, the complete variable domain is DTGVSQNPRHKITKRGQNVTFRCDPISEHNRLYWYRQTLGQGPEFLTYFQNEAQLEKSRLLSDRFSAERPKGSFSTLEIQRTEQGDSAMYLCASSSRDYPYEQYFGPGTRLTVT.

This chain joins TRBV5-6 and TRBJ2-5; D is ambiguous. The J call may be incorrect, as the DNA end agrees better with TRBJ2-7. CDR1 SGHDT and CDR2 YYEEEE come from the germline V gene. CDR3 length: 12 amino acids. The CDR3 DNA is TGTGCCAGCAGCTTGGCCATAAACGAGCAGTACTTC. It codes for CASSLAINEQYF.

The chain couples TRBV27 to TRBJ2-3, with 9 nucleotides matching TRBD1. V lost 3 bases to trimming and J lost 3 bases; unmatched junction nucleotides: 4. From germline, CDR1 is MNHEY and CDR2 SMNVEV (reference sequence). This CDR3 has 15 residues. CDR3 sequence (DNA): TGTGCCAGCAGTTTGGACAGGGGAGAGACAGATACGCAGTATTTT. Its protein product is CASSLDRGETDTQYF.

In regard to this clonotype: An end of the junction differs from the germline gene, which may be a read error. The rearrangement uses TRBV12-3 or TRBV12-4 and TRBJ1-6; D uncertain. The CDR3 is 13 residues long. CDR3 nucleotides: TGTGCCAGCACCTTCCAATTTGGCTCACCCCGCCACTTT. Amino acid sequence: CASTFQFGSPRHF.

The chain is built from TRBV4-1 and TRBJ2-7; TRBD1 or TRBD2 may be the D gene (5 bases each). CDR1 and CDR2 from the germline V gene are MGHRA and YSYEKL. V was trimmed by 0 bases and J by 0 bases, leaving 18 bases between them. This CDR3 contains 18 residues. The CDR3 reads CASSQEGSWQGFSYEQYF. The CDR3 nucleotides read TGCGCCAGCAGCCAAGAGGGGAGTTGGCAGGGCTTCTCCTACGAGCAGTACTTC.

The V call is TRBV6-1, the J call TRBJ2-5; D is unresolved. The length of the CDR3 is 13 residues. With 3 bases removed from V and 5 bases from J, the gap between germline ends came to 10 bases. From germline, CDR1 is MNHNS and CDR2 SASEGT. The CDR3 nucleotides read TGTGCCAGCAGTGATTCTCTGAGGGAGACCCAGTACTTC. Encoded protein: CASSDSLRETQYF.